The text below deals with one T cell receptor beta chain. The specificity of this receptor is unknown. Base qualities were left out, and no much larger clone turns up one base away. Another Seattle source contributed samples from volunteer blood donors who had recovered from COVID-19. Collaborating institutions collected whole blood in K2EDTA tubes following their own protocols. For TCRbeta analysis, collaborators shipped samples as frozen whole blood, isolated PBMCs, or DNA extracted from either of those sample types. The data stem from a study of blood T cell repertoires in COVID-19 (dated by TCRdb to 2019 to 2021). About the investigation overall: Samples covering the acute and convalescent phases of COVID-19 were provided by collaborators in the United States, Italy and Spain. Where HLA class I and class II types were available, the types were taken from metadata supplied by the sample provider, not from assay-based typing. Samples came from the ongoing ImmuneRACE study (first 160 participants) plus 1,254 subjects from 6 global collaborators. The material from the prospective study consisted of cDNA or gDNA derived from T cells, B-cell-depleted T cells, or PBMCs. The repertoires were released in a freely available public database meant as a resource for research on the immune response to SARS-CoV-2. Sample metadata almost always included a de-identified subject ID, COVID-19 status, age in years and sex. Subjects who had been exposed to COVID-19, were actively infected with it, or had recovered from it provided the deeply sampled blood TCRbeta repertoires that made up the dataset.

Beyond this particular receptor, the publication reports: Clinical and demographic metadata were provided uncurated, with the amount varying by source and participant.

There are 14 amino acids in the CDR3, from cysteine to phenylalanine inclusive. Solely the CDR3 DNA is kept, with 42 bases framed from the first base. Germline trimming: 1 base from V, 9 bases from J; junction bases outside gene matches: 4. CDR1 is given as SGHTA and CDR2 as FQGNSA, both from the germline V gene. The immunoSEQ Assay, a bias-controlled multiplex PCR, was used to amplify TCRbeta CDR3 regions from genomic DNA. The authors processed their data as follows. The number of nucleated cells in each sample was estimated by amplification of reference gene primers within the assay. To quantify the absolute abundance of each unique TCRbeta CDR3 rearrangement, sequence reads were collapsed and filtered. Productive Simpson clonality was computed per sample as the square root of Simpson's diversity index over productive rearrangements. TCRdb obtained this table from immuneACCESS and retained in-frame rearrangements with V and J assigned. These tables miss some clones; where compared with another copy, unresolved V genes account for less than half of the shortfall, and the remainder is unexplained. D and trimming were read from the DNA, whereas the V and J calls and clone size are those reported in that table. The table for this sample lists more than 300,000 clones; under 95% of them were counted only once. Approximately 3.5% of the sample comes from the top ten.

This sequence uses TRBV7-2 and TRBJ2-1; 9 bases in the junction line up with TRBD2. The sample taken for sequencing was peripheral blood. This sequence was found in a woman aged 18-30 years who had recovered from COVID-19. The nucleotide sequence reads TGTGCCAGCAGCTTAGATAGCGGGAGAACTGAGCAGTTCTTC. Translation gives CASSLDSGRTEQFF.